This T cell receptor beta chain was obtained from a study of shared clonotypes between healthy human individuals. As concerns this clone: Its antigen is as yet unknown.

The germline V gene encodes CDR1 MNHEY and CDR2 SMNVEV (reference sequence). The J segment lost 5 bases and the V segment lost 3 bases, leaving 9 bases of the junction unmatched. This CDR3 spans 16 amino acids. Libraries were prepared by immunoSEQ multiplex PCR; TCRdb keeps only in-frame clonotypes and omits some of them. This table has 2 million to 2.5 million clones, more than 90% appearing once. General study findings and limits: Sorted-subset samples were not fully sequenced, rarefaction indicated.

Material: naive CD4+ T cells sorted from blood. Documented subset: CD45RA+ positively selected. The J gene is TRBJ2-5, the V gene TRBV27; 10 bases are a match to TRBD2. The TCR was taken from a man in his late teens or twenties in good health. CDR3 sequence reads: CASSFVGTSAWETQYF. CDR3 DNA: TGTGCCAGCAGTTTCGTCGGGACTAGCGCTTGGGAGACCCAGTACTTC.